The present entry profiles one TCR beta chain with its context. The record originates from a study of blood T cell repertoires in COVID-19. Study details: Two consecutive negative NP/OP PCR tests, clearance, or resolved symptoms defined Cohort 3 recovery.

Donors were grouped by their self-reported clinical history. Repertoires were generated with immunoSEQ multiplex PCR, while TCRdb's copy carries only in-frame clones and drops some. Of over 250,000 clones in the sample, approximately 90% were seen once. The CDR3 loop spans 15 amino acids. CDR1 and CDR2 (germline): MNHEY, SVGAGI. Trimming removed 0 bases at V and 1 base at J, with 9 bases between. Sequencing was performed on PBMCs or T cells enriched from blood (not recorded which). This TCR was recovered from a woman in her sixties or seventies in a cohort exposed to, infected with or recovered from COVID-19 (not recorded which). The chain has TRBV6-5 and TRBJ1-1; D remains unclear. CDR3 sequence reads: CASSYSVEGNTEAFF. The DNA for the CDR3 is TGTGCCAGCAGTTACTCTGTCGAGGGGAACACTGAAGCTTTCTTT.